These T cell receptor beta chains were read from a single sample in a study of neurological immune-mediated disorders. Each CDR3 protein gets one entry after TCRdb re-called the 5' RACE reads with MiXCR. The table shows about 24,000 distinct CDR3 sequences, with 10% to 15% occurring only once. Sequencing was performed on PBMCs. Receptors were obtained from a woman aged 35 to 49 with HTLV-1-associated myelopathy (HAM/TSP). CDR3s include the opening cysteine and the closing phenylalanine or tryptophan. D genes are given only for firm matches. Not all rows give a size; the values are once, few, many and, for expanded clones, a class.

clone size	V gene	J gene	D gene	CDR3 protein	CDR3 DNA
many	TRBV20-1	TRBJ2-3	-	CSASNGGLTDTQYF	TGCAGTGCGTCTAACGGGGGGCTAACAGATACGCAGTATTTT
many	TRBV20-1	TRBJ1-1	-	CSASGQSNTEAFF	TGCAGTGCTAGTGGACAGTCGAACACTGAAGCTTTCTTT
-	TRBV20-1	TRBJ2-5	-	CSARDSGGETQYF	TGCAGTGCTAGAGATTCGGGTGGGGAGACCCAGTACTTC
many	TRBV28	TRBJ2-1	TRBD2	CASDTAGLAGPNEQFF	TGTGCCAGCGACACGGCGGGACTAGCAGGGCCAAATGAGCAGTTCTTC
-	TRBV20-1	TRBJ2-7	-	CSAREDQYSEQYF	TGCAGTGCTAGAGAAGATCAGTATTCCGAGCAGTACTTC
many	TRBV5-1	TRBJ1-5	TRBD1	CASRSGTGDQPQHF	TGCGCCAGCAGGTCCGGGACAGGGGATCAGCCCCAGCATTTT
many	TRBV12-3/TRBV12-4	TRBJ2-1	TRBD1	CASKGQGISDEQFF	TGTGCCAGCAAGGGACAGGGAATATCGGATGAGCAGTTCTTC
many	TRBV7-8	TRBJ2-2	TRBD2	CASSLVLAGGSGELFF	TGTGCCAGCAGCTTAGTTCTAGCGGGGGGTTCCGGGGAGCTGTTTTTT
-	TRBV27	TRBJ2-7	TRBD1	CASSPRQGDPYEQYF	TGTGCCAGCAGCCCCCGACAGGGCGACCCCTACGAGCAGTACTTC
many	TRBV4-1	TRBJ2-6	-	CASSQGAGANVLTF	TGCGCCAGCAGCCAGGGGGCTGGGGCCAACGTCCTGACTTTC
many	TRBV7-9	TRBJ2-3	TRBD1	CASQGQSTDTQYF	TGTGCCAGCCAGGGACAGAGCACAGATACGCAGTATTTT
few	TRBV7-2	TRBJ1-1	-	CATSEQSNTEAFF	TGTGCCACCTCTGAGCAGTCGAACACTGAAGCTTTCTTT
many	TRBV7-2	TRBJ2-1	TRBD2	CASSPPGAGGVNEQFF	TGTGCCAGCAGCCCACCGGGAGCGGGGGGTGTCAATGAGCAGTTCTTC
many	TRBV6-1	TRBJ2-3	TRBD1	CASRDRGQDTQYF	TGTGCCAGCAGGGACAGGGGGCAAGATACGCAGTATTTT
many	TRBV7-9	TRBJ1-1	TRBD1	CASSLVGQGSEAFF	TGTGCCAGCAGCTTAGTGGGACAGGGATCGGAAGCTTTCTTT
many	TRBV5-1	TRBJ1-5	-	CASSPDSLNQPQHF	TGCGCCAGCAGCCCAGACAGTCTCAATCAGCCCCAGCATTTT
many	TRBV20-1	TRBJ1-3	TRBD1	CSAFGTGENTIYF	TGCAGTGCTTTCGGGACAGGGGAAAACACCATATATTTT
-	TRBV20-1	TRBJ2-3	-	CSARTVSDTQYF	TGCAGTGCTCGGACTGTCTCAGATACTCAGTATTTT
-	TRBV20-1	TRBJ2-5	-	CSARPGAARAQESQYF	TGCAGTGCTAGGCCCGGGGCGGCTAGAGCACAAGAGAGCCAGTACTTC
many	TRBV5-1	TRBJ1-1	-	CASSLEAGRGTEAFF	TGCGCCAGCAGCTTGGAAGCGGGGCGGGGCACTGAAGCTTTCTTT
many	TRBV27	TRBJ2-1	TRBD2	CASSPGGSYNEQFF	TGTGCCAGCAGTCCGGGGGGCTCCTACAATGAGCAGTTCTTC
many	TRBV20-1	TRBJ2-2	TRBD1	CSARGQGARETGELFF	TGCAGTGCTAGAGGTCAGGGGGCGCGAGAGACCGGGGAGCTGTTTTTT
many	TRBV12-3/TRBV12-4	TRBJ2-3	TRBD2	CASRGTSYTDTQYF	TGTGCCAGCAGGGGGACTAGTTATACAGATACGCAGTATTTT
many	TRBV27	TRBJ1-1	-	CASSLRYRVSGEAFF	TGTGCCAGCAGTTTAAGGTACAGGGTGTCGGGTGAAGCTTTCTTT
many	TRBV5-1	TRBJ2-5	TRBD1	CASSSGQGGETQYF	TGCGCCAGCAGCTCTGGACAGGGGGGAGAGACCCAGTACTTC
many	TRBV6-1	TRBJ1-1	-	CASSAYGWSNTEAFF	TGTGCCAGCAGTGCCTACGGCTGGAGTAACACTGAAGCTTTCTTT
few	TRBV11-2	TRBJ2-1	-	CASSLSWGRVGSPYNEQFF	TGTGCCAGCAGCTTATCGTGGGGACGGGTTGGGAGTCCCTACAATGAGCAGTTCTTC
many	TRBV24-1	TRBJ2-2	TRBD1	CATKEGGNTGELFF	TGTGCCACCAAAGAAGGGGGCAACACCGGGGAGCTGTTTTTT
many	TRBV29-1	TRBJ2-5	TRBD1	CSVGIDRAGETQYF	TGCAGCGTCGGGATCGACAGGGCTGGGGAGACCCAGTACTTC
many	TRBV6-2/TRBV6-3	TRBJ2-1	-	CASRLLEQGLDNEQFF	TGTGCCAGCAGACTTCTGGAACAGGGTCTAGACAATGAGCAGTTCTTC
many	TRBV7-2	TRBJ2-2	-	CASSKGGSNTGELFF	TGTGCCAGCAGCAAAGGCGGCTCGAACACCGGGGAGCTGTTTTTT
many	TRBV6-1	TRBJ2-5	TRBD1	CASRTAGDRGETQYF	TGTGCCAGCAGGACAGCCGGGGACAGGGGAGAGACCCAGTACTTC
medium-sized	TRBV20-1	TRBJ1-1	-	CSARDHEQGRAFF	TGCAGTGCTAGAGATCACGAGCAGGGTAGGGCTTTCTTT
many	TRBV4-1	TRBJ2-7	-	CASSQASTSSYEQYF	TGCGCCAGCAGCCAAGCTAGCACAAGCTCCTACGAGCAGTACTTC
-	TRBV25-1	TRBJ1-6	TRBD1	CASSGLTQGAYNSPLHF	TGTGCCAGCAGTGGATTGACCCAGGGGGCGTATAATTCACCCCTCCACTTT
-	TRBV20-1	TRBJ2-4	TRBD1	CSAREVAGGRVQYF	TGCAGTGCTAGGGAGGTGGCAGGGGGACGGGTTCAGTACTTC
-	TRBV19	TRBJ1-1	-	CASTPYRATEAFF	TGTGCCAGTACCCCATACAGGGCGACTGAAGCTTTCTTT
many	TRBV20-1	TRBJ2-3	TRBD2	CSARVAGVADTQYF	TGCAGTGCTAGAGTAGCGGGGGTTGCAGATACGCAGTATTTT
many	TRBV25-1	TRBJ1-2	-	CASGDLRGGYTF	TGTGCCAGCGGGGACCTTAGGGGGGGCTACACCTTC
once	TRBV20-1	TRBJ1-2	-	CSATRDTSYGCAF	TGCAGTGCTACTAGGGACACTTCCTATGGCTGCGCCTTC
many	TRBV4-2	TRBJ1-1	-	CASSRLLGGENTEAFF	TGTGCCAGCAGCCGCCTCCTGGGAGGCGAGAACACTGAAGCTTTCTTT
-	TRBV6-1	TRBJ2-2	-	CASSTGRGITGELFF	TGTGCCAGCAGTACGGGGCGAGGGATCACCGGGGAGCTGTTTTTT
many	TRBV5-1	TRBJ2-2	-	CASSPQPDTGELFF	TGCGCCAGCAGCCCCCAGCCTGACACCGGGGAGCTGTTTTTT
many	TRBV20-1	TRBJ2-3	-	CSAARAGVATDTQYF	TGCAGTGCTGCCAGGGCTGGCGTCGCCACAGATACGCAGTATTTT
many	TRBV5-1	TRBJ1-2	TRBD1	CASSSGDSGRYGYTF	TGCGCCAGCAGCTCGGGGGACAGCGGACGCTATGGCTACACCTTC
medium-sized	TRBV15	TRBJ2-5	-	CATSSFKQGSWETQYF	TGTGCCACCAGCAGCTTCAAACAGGGTTCTTGGGAGACCCAGTACTTC
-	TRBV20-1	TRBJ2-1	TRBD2	CSARVAGGYNEQFF	TGCAGTGCTAGAGTAGCGGGGGGTTACAATGAGCAGTTCTTC
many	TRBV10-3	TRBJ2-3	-	CAISERLPSTDTQYF	TGTGCCATCAGTGAGCGTCTACCTAGCACAGATACGCAGTATTTT
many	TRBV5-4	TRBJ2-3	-	CASSLYGGRDTQYF	TGTGCCAGCAGCTTGTACGGGGGTAGGGATACGCAGTATTTT
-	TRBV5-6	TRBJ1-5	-	CTSSLGRNQPQHF	TGTACCAGCAGCTTGGGAAGGAACCAGCCCCAGCATTTT
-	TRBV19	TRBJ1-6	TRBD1	CASSMYPRGSYNSPLHF	TGTGCCAGTAGTATGTACCCCAGGGGGTCCTATAATTCACCCCTCCACTTT
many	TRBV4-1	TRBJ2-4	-	CASRKTGFENIQYF	TGCGCCAGCAGGAAAACAGGGTTCGAAAACATTCAGTACTTC
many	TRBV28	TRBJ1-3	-	CASRPASSGNTIYF	TGTGCCAGCAGACCGGCCAGCTCTGGAAACACCATATATTTT
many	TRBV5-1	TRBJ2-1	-	CASSLEGEQFF	TGCGCCAGCAGCTTGGAAGGTGAGCAGTTCTTC
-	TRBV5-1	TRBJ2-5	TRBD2	CASSKEVRGCEETQYF	TGCGCCAGCAGCAAAGAAGTGCGGGGGTGTGAAGAGACCCAGTACTTC